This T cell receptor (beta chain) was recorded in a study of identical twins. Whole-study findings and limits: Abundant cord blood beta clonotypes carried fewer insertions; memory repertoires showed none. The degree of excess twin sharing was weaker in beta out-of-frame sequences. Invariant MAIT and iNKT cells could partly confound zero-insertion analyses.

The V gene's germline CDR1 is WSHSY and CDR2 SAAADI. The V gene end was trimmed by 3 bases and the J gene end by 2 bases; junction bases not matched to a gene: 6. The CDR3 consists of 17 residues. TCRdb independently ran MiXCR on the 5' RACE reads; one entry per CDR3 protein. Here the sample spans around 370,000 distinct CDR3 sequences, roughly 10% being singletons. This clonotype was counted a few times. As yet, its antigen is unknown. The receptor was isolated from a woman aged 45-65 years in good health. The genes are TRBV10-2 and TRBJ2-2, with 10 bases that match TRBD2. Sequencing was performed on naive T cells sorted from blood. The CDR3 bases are TGCGCCAGCAGTGAATGGCTAGCGGGGGTAAACACCGGGGAGCTGTTTTTT. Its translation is CASSEWLAGVNTGELFF.